The rows below give T cell receptor beta chains drawn from one sample of a study of blood T cell repertoires in COVID-19. TCRdb's copy holds only in-frame clones and misses some; the assay was immunoSEQ multiplex PCR. The sample yields about 140,000 clones, approximately 80% seen once. Specimen: peripheral blood. All receptors come from a man aged 60 to 75 who had recovered from COVID-19. CDR3s include the opening cysteine and the closing phenylalanine or tryptophan. A D gene is named only where the DNA matches it firmly. The size entry is marked missing in some rows and otherwise reads once, few, many or a size class.

CDR3 length	V gene	D gene	J gene	clone size	CDR3 protein	CDR3 DNA
15	TRBV5-1	.	TRBJ1-4	once	CASSLDAGRDEKLFF	TGCGCCAGCAGCTTGGACGCAGGGAGGGATGAAAAACTGTTTTTT
14	TRBV30	TRBD2	TRBJ2-5	.	CAWSGGAGEETQYF	TGTGCCTGGAGCGGGGGGGCGGGAGAAGAGACCCAGTACTTC
13	TRBV3-1/TRBV3-2	.	TRBJ2-7	.	CASRGVGVGEQYF	TGTGCCAGCAGAGGGGTAGGCGTCGGCGAGCAGTACTTC
15	TRBV24-1	TRBD1	TRBJ2-3	.	CATSDRQGSTDTQYF	TGTGCCACCAGTGACCGACAGGGAAGCACAGATACGCAGTATTTT
15	TRBV7-2	.	TRBJ1-1	.	CASSLNRRGGTEAFF	TGTGCCAGCAGCTTAAACCGCAGGGGCGGAACTGAAGCTTTCTTT
15	TRBV19	TRBD1	TRBJ1-6	.	CATRGGGRDNSPLHF	TGTGCCACCCGAGGAGGGGGCAGGGATAATTCACCCCTCCACTTT
14	TRBV30	.	TRBJ2-3	.	CAWSWGEPVDTQYF	TGTGCCTGGAGTTGGGGAGAACCGGTAGATACGCAGTATTTT
12	TRBV12-3/TRBV12-4	TRBD1	TRBJ1-5	.	CASGQALQPQHF	TGTGCCAGTGGACAGGCTCTGCAGCCCCAGCATTTT
13	TRBV29-1	.	TRBJ1-2	.	CSVGETDHYGYTF	TGCAGCGTTGGCGAGACAGACCACTATGGCTACACCTTC
14	TRBV19	.	TRBJ2-7	.	CASSSQASSYEQYF	TGTGCCAGTAGTAGTCAGGCAAGCTCCTACGAGCAGTACTTC
17	TRBV9	.	TRBJ1-6	.	CASSPYESSSYNSPLHF	TGTGCCAGCAGCCCATACGAATCGAGCTCCTATAATTCACCCCTCCACTTT
14	TRBV20-1	TRBD2	TRBJ2-1	.	CSASTGGSFGEQFF	TGCAGTGCTAGTACGGGAGGGAGTTTCGGTGAGCAGTTCTTC
10	TRBV20-1	.	TRBJ2-7	.	CSASGYEQYF	TGCAGTGCTTCAGGGTACGAGCAGTACTTC
16	TRBV19	.	TRBJ2-5	.	CASSSLDSLGQETQYF	TGTGCCAGTAGTTCACTTGACAGTCTCGGCCAAGAGACCCAGTACTTC
15	TRBV2	TRBD1	TRBJ1-6	.	CASSAGTGENSPLHF	TGTGCCAGCAGTGCGGGGACAGGTGAAAATTCACCCCTCCACTTT
13	TRBV12-3/TRBV12-4	.	TRBJ2-1	.	CASSLEMGYEQFF	TGTGCCAGCAGCTTGGAGATGGGTTATGAGCAGTTCTTC
14	TRBV7-2	.	TRBJ2-7	.	CASSLVETNYEQYF	TGTGCCAGCAGCTTAGTCGAGACTAACTACGAGCAGTACTTC
12	TRBV7-9	.	TRBJ2-7	once	CASSLMSYEQYF	TGTGCCAGCAGCTTAATGAGTTACGAGCAGTACTTC
14	TRBV4-2	.	TRBJ2-2	.	CASSHNTPSGELFF	TGTGCCAGCAGCCATAACACCCCTTCCGGGGAGCTGTTTTTT
18	TRBV28	TRBD2	TRBJ2-5	.	CASSPPGLAVPEEETQYF	TGTGCCAGCAGCCCCCCGGGACTAGCGGTCCCCGAGGAAGAGACCCAGTACTTC
16	TRBV14	.	TRBJ2-3	.	CASSQALGAPQDTQYF	TGTGCCAGCAGCCAAGCCCTAGGGGCCCCCCAAGATACGCAGTATTTT
13	TRBV29-1	.	TRBJ1-2	.	CSVGAGVNYGYTF	TGCAGCGTTGGGGCAGGGGTAAACTATGGCTACACCTTC
15	TRBV7-2	.	TRBJ2-1	.	CASSLAGRGYNEQFF	TGTGCCAGCAGCTTAGCGGGGCGGGGCTACAATGAGCAGTTCTTC
16	TRBV6-2/TRBV6-3	.	TRBJ1-5	.	CASSYPPRRDNQPQHF	TGTGCCAGCAGTTACCCTCCGCGGAGGGACAATCAGCCCCAGCATTTT
13	TRBV30	.	TRBJ2-2	.	CAWTDFYTGELFF	TGTGCCTGGACAGACTTCTACACCGGGGAGCTGTTTTTT
13	TRBV7-9	.	TRBJ1-1	few	CASSLEQGSEAFF	TGTGCCAGCAGCTTAGAACAGGGCTCTGAAGCTTTCTTT
12	TRBV24-1	.	TRBJ2-7	.	CATSDPGGEQYF	TGTGCCACCAGTGACCCTGGAGGAGAGCAGTACTTC
14	TRBV27	TRBD2	TRBJ2-3	once	CASRLAGAPDTQYF	TGTGCCAGCAGACTAGCGGGAGCGCCAGATACGCAGTATTTT
12	TRBV28	.	TRBJ1-6	once	CASSLKSSPLHF	TGTGCCAGCAGTTTAAAGAGTTCACCCCTCCACTTT
16	TRBV5-1	TRBD1	TRBJ1-6	.	CASSLGDSQYNSPLHF	TGCGCCAGCAGCTTGGGGGACAGCCAATATAATTCACCCCTCCACTTT
17	TRBV19	TRBD2	TRBJ2-1	.	CASSIPPGGPGYNEQFF	TGTGCCAGTAGTATCCCTCCGGGGGGGCCCGGTTACAATGAGCAGTTCTTC
15	TRBV7-3	.	TRBJ2-1	.	CASSPLQGTYNEQFF	TGTGCCAGCAGCCCATTACAGGGGACTTACAATGAGCAGTTCTTC
17	TRBV10-3	TRBD1	TRBJ2-7	.	CAISEPPGQGAGYEQYF	TGTGCCATCAGTGAGCCCCCGGGACAGGGGGCTGGGTACGAGCAGTACTTC
16	TRBV27	.	TRBJ2-1	.	CASRSLGVVAYNEQFF	TGTGCCAGCAGATCACTCGGGGTAGTGGCCTACAATGAGCAGTTCTTC
16	TRBV28	.	TRBJ1-2	.	CASSLSSGFRTEGYTF	TGTGCCAGCAGTTTATCGTCCGGTTTTAGAACGGAGGGCTACACCTTC
13	TRBV7-2	.	TRBJ2-5	.	CASSLVVPRTQYF	TGTGCCAGCAGCTTAGTTGTTCCGCGAACCCAGTACTTC
15	TRBV4-3	TRBD1	TRBJ1-4	.	CASSQEGQGTEKLFF	TGCGCCAGCAGCCAGGAGGGACAGGGAACTGAAAAACTGTTTTTT
15	TRBV6-5	.	TRBJ1-2	.	CASSYSRQDNYGYTF	TGTGCCAGCAGTTACTCGAGACAGGACAACTATGGCTACACCTTC
16	TRBV5-8	TRBD1	TRBJ1-5	.	CASSRTGTGVSEPQHF	TGTGCCAGCAGCAGAACCGGGACAGGTGTTTCGGAGCCCCAGCATTTT
16	TRBV19	TRBD1	TRBJ1-3	once	CARKGEMTGKGERIYF	TGTGCCAGGAAGGGTGAAATGACAGGGAAAGGAGAAAGGATATATTTT
16	TRBV5-1	TRBD1	TRBJ2-1	.	CASSLGGTGSYNEQFF	TGCGCCAGCAGCTTGGGGGGGACAGGTTCCTACAATGAGCAGTTCTTC
15	TRBV28	TRBD2	TRBJ2-2	once	CASRLAGGNTGELFF	TGTGCCAGCAGGCTAGCGGGGGGGAACACCGGGGAGCTGTTTTTT
15	TRBV5-1	TRBD1	TRBJ1-6	.	CASSLGQGVHSPLHF	TGCGCCAGCAGCTTGGGACAGGGGGTTCATTCACCCCTCCACTTT
14	TRBV29-1	.	TRBJ2-1	.	CSVSGTLSYNEQFF	TGCAGCGTTTCAGGCACCTTATCCTACAATGAGCAGTTCTTC